Listed here are 16 T cell receptor beta chains from one sample, sequenced in a study of T-cell memory formation after mild COVID-19. TCRdb processed the 5' RACE reads anew with MiXCR; each CDR3 protein has one entry. The sample lists approximately 150,000 distinct CDR3 sequences, roughly 6.3% occurring once. Specimen: PBMCs or a T cell subset sorted from them (not recorded which). The source of these receptors is an adult woman who had mild COVID-19 (a few samples of this study predate the infection). Cell type and time point are not known.

This clonotype was seen more than once but under ten times. The chain is built from TRBV27 and TRBJ2-7, with 7 bases fitting TRBD1. Germline CDR1 is MNHEY and CDR2 is SMNVEV (reference sequence). With V trimmed by 0 bases and J by 2 bases, 13 bases remained unmatched. The CDR3 is made up of 18 amino acids. The chain's CDR3 is CASSLSGRSETGPYEQYF. CDR3 coding DNA: TGTGCCAGCAGTTTATCCGGGCGCTCCGAGACAGGGCCCTACGAGCAGTACTTC.

This clonotype was found many times. The rearrangement joins TRBV15 to TRBJ2-5, with D unclear. Looked up from germline, CDR1 is LNHNV and CDR2 is YYDKDF (reference sequence). The CDR3 sequence is 13 residues long. V lost 5 bases to trimming and J lost 2 bases, with 9 bases between them. DNA for the CDR3: TGTGCCACCAGCCTCCAGACTCAAGAGACCCAGTACTTC. It is translated as CATSLQTQETQYF.

This clonotype was seen ten or more times. The chain recombines TRBV6-5 with TRBJ1-2; 7 nucleotides agree with TRBD1. The V gene end was trimmed by 2 bases and the J gene end by 4 bases; junction bases not matched to a gene: 7. This CDR3 spans 15 amino acids. The germline gives CDR1 MNHEY, CDR2 SVGAGI. The CDR3 is CASSYPGAGGYGYTF. The DNA of the CDR3 is TGTGCCAGCAGTTACCCGGGAGCAGGGGGCTATGGCTACACCTTC.

This clonotype was seen ten or more times. The CDR3 spells CASSLGQGTIGTQYF. The CDR3 nucleotides read TGCGCCAGCAGCTTGGGACAGGGTACGATCGGTACGCAGTATTTT. The chain joins TRBV5-1 to TRBJ2-3; 7 bases align to TRBD1. V dropped 0 bases and J dropped 8; count of bases not matched to a gene: 9. Germline V lookup: CDR1 SGHRS, CDR2 YFSETQ. The CDR3 is 15 amino acids.

This clonotype showed up just a few times. The rearrangement joins TRBV7-2 to TRBJ2-1; a weak D match, TRBD2 (5 bases). Trimming shortened V by 5 bases and J by 5 bases, and 13 bases separated the two germline ends. The germline gives CDR1 SGHTA, CDR2 FQGNSA. This CDR3 comprises 14 residues. The CDR3 DNA reads as TGTGCCAGCAGCACCCGAGGACTCGACAATGAGCAGTTCTTC. Amino acid sequence: CASSTRGLDNEQFF.

The chain joins TRBV5-1 to TRBJ2-5, with D uncertain. The CDR3 is 12 amino acids. Trimming removed 3 bases at V and 2 bases at J, with 5 bases between. Germline assignment: CDR1 SGHRS and CDR2 YFSETQ. The CDR3 spells CASSSPQETQYF. The CDR3 DNA follows: TGCGCCAGCAGCTCACCTCAAGAGACCCAGTACTTC.

The CDR3 DNA reads TGTGCCAGCAGCCAGGGGAGGGTCGAGGAAAAACTGTTTTTT. It specifies CASSQGRVEEKLFF. The chain uses TRBV3-1 and TRBJ1-4, with D hard to call. Trimming pared 3 bases from V and 8 bases from J, leaving 13 bases between. The CDR3 consists of 14 residues. Germline loops: CDR1 LGHDT, CDR2 YNNKEL (reference sequence).

This clonotype appeared a few times. This chain uses TRBV2 with TRBJ1-2; the D is unclear. The CDR3 has 13 amino acids. From germline, CDR1 is SNHLY and CDR2 FYNNEI. Trimming removed 3 bases at V and 7 bases at J, with 12 bases between. The CDR3, as DNA: TGTGCCAGCAGTGAGCGGAGAGTAGGTGGCTACACCTTC. This encodes CASSERRVGGYTF.

The rearrangement links TRBV7-9 to TRBJ2-1; TRBD2 agrees at 10 bases. The CDR3 is 14 amino acids. V shed 2 bases, J shed 11 bases, and the junction held 6 bases outside the gene matches. CDR1 and CDR2 (germline): SEHNR, FQNEAQ (reference sequence). The CDR3 loop reads CASSLQREGQQQFF. As DNA, the CDR3 is TGTGCCAGCAGCTTACAGCGGGAGGGCCAGCAGCAGTTCTTC.

This clonotype showed up just a few times. This sequence joins TRBV7-8 and TRBJ2-1, with D uncertain. The V gene's germline CDR1 is SGHVS and CDR2 FQNEAQ. The CDR3 sequence is 15 residues long. Between the trimmed V and J ends, which lost 0 bases and 3 bases, there was a span of 9 bases. This CDR3 is CASSLAHGSYNEQFF. In DNA, the CDR3 is TGTGCCAGCAGCTTAGCGCACGGCAGCTACAATGAGCAGTTCTTC.

This clonotype was counted at least ten times. The chain links TRBV19 to TRBJ2-7; TRBD1 or TRBD2 may be the D gene (5 bases each). The germline V and J ends were trimmed by 1 base and 2 bases, with 15 bases remaining between them. The V gene's germline CDR1 is LNHDA and CDR2 SQIVND (reference sequence). CDR3 length equals 16 residues. Here the CDR3 DNA reads TGTGCCAGTAGTATAGGTCGGGGACGGGCGCCCTACGAGCAGTACTTC. It is translated as CASSIGRGRAPYEQYF.

This clonotype was seen more than once but under ten times. Because it lacks the conserved phenylalanine or tryptophan at the end, this CDR3 is likely a read error. Because the CDR3's place on the DNA is in doubt, the DNA is left out and the CDR3 is given as listed by TCRdb. The rearrangement uses TRBV10-3 and TRBJ1-4. Germline loops: CDR1 ENHRY, CDR2 SYGVKD. The CDR3 has 11 residues if both end residues are counted. The CDR3 spells CAMGTPGSDFH.

V gene TRBV7-2 combines with J gene TRBJ1-3; 9 bases match TRBD1. This CDR3 spans 16 amino acids. Germline lookup yields CDR1 SGHTA and CDR2 FQGNSA. With 2 bases clipped from V and 2 bases from J, the junction kept 4 bases outside the gene matches. The DNA of the CDR3 is TGTGCCAGCAGCTTAAAAGGGACAGGGACTGGAAACACCATATATTTT. Residues: CASSLKGTGTGNTIYF.

This clonotype was seen many times. The chain employs TRBV7-2 and TRBJ2-7; TRBD2 matches at 7 bases. CDR3 length: 13 amino acids. The germline gives CDR1 SGHTA, CDR2 FQGNSA. With 2 bases clipped from V and 6 bases from J, the junction kept 4 bases outside the gene matches. In DNA form, the CDR3 reads TGTGCCAGCAGCTTATCGGGGGGAGGCGAGCAGTACTTC. Translating it yields CASSLSGGGEQYF.

This clonotype was counted at least ten times. V gene TRBV3-1 combines with J gene TRBJ1-2, with 7 bases matching TRBD1. The CDR3 consists of 14 residues. Losses at the gene ends were 1 base for V and 2 bases for J; bases not matched to a gene: 1. The germline V gene encodes CDR1 LGHDT and CDR2 YNNKEL (reference sequence). The CDR3 loop is CASSQGGQNYGYTF. The CDR3 DNA reads TGTGCCAGCAGCCAAGGGGGACAGAACTATGGCTACACCTTC. The variable domain in full, with the rest retrieved from reference TRBV3-1 and TRBJ1-2, is DTAVSQTPKYLVTQMGNDKSIKCEQNLGHDTMYWYKQDSKKFLKIMFSYNNKELIINETVPNRFSPKSPDKAHLNLHINSLELGDSAVYFCASSQGGQNYGYTFGSGTRLTVV.

This clonotype was detected many times. This sequence joins TRBV3-1 and TRBJ1-6, with D hard to call. The CDR3 totals 17 residues. Trimming removed 1 base from V and 0 bases from J, with 10 bases in between. In germline, CDR1 is LGHDT, CDR2 YNNKEL (reference sequence). The CDR3 DNA follows: TGTGCCAGCAGCCAAGTGGCGTATAGCTCCTATAATTCACCCCTCCACTTT. It encodes CASSQVAYSSYNSPLHF. Drawing the rest from reference TRBV3-1 and TRBJ1-6, the complete variable domain is DTAVSQTPKYLVTQMGNDKSIKCEQNLGHDTMYWYKQDSKKFLKIMFSYNNKELIINETVPNRFSPKSPDKAHLNLHINSLELGDSAVYFCASSQVAYSSYNSPLHFGNGTRLTVT.